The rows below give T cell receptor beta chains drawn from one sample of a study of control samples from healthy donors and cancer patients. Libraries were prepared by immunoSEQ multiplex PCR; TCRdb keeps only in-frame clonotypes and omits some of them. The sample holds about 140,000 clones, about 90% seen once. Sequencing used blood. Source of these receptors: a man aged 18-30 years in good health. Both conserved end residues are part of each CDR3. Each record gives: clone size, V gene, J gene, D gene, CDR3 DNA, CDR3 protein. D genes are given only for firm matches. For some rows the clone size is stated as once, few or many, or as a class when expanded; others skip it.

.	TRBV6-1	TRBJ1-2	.	TGTGCCAGCAGTGAATGGTCGGCCGGAAACTATGGCTACACCTTC	CASSEWSAGNYGYTF
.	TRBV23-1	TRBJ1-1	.	TGCGCCAGCAGTCAAGGACTTGTAGGTGCTTTCTTT	CASSQGLVGAFF
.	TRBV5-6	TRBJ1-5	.	TGTGCCAGCAGCAGCAGGGGCAATCAGCCCCAGCATTTT	CASSSRGNQPQHF
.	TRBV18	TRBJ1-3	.	TGTGCCAGCTCACCCGACCTCACACCGAACTCTGGAAACACCATATATTTT	CASSPDLTPNSGNTIYF
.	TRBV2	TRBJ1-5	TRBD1	TGTGCCAGCAGTGGGGGCTTTCTCAGGGGGCAAGGTCAGCCCCAGCATTTT	CASSGGFLRGQGQPQHF
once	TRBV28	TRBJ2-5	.	TGTGCCAGCAGTTTATTGACAGAAATTCAAGAGACCCAGTACTTC	CASSLLTEIQETQYF
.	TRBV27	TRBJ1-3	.	TGTGCCAGCAGTTTAAGGGGAGGGGACACCATATATTTT	CASSLRGGDTIYF
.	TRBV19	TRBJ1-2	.	TGTGCCAGTAATCAACAGGGTTCCGGCTATGGCTACACCTTC	CASNQQGSGYGYTF
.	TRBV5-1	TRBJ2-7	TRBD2	TGCGCCAGCAGCTTGCCTAGCGGGGGCTACGAGCAGTACTTC	CASSLPSGGYEQYF
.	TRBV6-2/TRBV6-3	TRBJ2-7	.	TGTGCCAGCAGTTACGTGGGCACATACGAGCAGTACTTC	CASSYVGTYEQYF
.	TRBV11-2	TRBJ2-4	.	TGTGCCAGCAGCTTGACCCCGGTAGCCAAAAACATTCAGTACTTC	CASSLTPVAKNIQYF
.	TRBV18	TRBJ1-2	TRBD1	TGTGCCAGCTCACCTAGCACAGGGGAAGGCTACACCTTC	CASSPSTGEGYTF
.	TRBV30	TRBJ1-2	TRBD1	TGTGCCTGGGGACAGGCCCTCTATGGCTACACCTTC	CAWGQALYGYTF
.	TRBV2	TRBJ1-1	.	TGTGCCAGCAGTGAAGGGCTGCAGGGGAGTGAAGCTTTCTTT	CASSEGLQGSEAFF
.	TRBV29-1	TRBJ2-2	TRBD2	TGCAGCGTTGTCATCACGGGGGGCGGGGAGCTGTTTTTT	CSVVITGGGELFF
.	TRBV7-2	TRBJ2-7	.	TGTGCCAGCAGCCTCCAAGTTGGCGGGCCGGTTGACGAGCAGTACTTC	CASSLQVGGPVDEQYF
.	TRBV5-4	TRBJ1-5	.	TGTGCCAGCAGCGATAGATCTATGGGGCAGCCCCAGCATTTT	CASSDRSMGQPQHF
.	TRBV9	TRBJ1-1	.	TGTGCCAGCAGCGTCGGTCTGGGAGAAGCTTTCTTT	CASSVGLGEAFF
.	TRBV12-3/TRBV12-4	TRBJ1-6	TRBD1	TGTGCCAGCAGTCGGACAGGGAATTCACCCCTCCACTTT	CASSRTGNSPLHF
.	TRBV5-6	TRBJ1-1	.	TGTGCCAGCAGCTCAGACAGGTGGACCATGAACACTGAAGCTTTCTTT	CASSSDRWTMNTEAFF
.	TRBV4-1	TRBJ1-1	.	TGCGCCAGCAGCCAAGGTGGGGGGTTAGACACTGAAGCTTTCTTT	CASSQGGGLDTEAFF